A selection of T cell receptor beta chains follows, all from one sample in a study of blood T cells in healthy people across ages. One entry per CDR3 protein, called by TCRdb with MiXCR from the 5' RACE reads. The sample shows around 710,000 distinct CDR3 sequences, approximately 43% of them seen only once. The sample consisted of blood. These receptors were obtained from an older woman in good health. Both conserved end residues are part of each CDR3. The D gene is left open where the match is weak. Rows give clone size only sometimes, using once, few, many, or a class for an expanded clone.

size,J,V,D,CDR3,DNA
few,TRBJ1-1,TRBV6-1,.,CASSELQRNTEAFF,TGTGCCAGCAGTGAACTACAGAGAAACACTGAAGCTTTCTTT
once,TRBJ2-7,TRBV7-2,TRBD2,CTSSLGWSSGPVLYF,TGTACCAGCAGCTTAGGGTGGTCTAGCGGGCCGGTCCTGTACTTC
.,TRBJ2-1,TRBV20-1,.,CSASYGLIETEQFF,TGCAGTGCTAGTTACGGGCTGATAGAGACTGAGCAGTTCTTC
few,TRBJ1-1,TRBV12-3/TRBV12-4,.,CASSPGQGPEAFF,TGTGCCAGCAGCCCTGGGCAGGGGCCTGAAGCTTTCTTT
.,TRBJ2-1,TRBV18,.,CVSFRTSYNEQFF,TGTGTCAGCTTCCGAACTAGTTACAATGAGCAGTTCTTC
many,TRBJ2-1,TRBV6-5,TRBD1,CASSLTGGPYNEQFF,TGTGCCAGCAGCCTCACAGGGGGCCCCTACAATGAGCAGTTCTTC
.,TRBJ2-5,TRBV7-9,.,CAGGEETQYF,TGTGCCGGGGGTGAGGAGACCCAGTACTTC
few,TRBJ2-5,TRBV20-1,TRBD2,CSARDPSGLAGEETQYF,TGCAGTGCTAGAGATCCGTCGGGACTAGCGGGAGAAGAGACCCAGTACTTC
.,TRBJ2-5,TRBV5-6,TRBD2,CASSSGLAGGTQYF,TGTGCCAGCAGCAGCGGACTAGCGGGTGGGACCCAGTACTTC
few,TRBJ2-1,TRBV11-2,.,CASRLGSASYNEQFF,TGTGCCAGCAGACTAGGGTCAGCCTCCTACAATGAGCAGTTCTTC
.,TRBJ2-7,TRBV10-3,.,CAISTSGEQYF,TGTGCCATCAGTACTTCTGGCGAGCAGTACTTC
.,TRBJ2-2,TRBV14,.,CASSQAGGSTGELFF,TGTGCCAGCAGCCAAGCCGGGGGCAGCACCGGGGAGCTGTTTTTT
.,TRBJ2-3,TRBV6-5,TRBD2,CASSYVTSGRFSDTQYF,TGTGCCAGCAGTTACGTGACTAGCGGGAGATTCTCAGATACGCAGTATTTT
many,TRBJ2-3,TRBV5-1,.,CASSRSSGTDTQYF,TGCGCCAGCAGCCGATCTAGCGGCACAGATACGCAGTATTTT
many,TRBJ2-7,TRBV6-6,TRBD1,CASSSWGQGVDEQYF,TGTGCCAGCAGTTCTTGGGGACAGGGGGTCGACGAGCAGTACTTC
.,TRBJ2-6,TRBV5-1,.,CASSWDPLASGANVLTF,TGCGCCAGCAGTTGGGACCCGTTGGCCTCTGGGGCCAACGTCCTGACTTTC
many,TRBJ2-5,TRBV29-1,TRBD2,CSAGLAGDQSETQYF,TGCAGCGCTGGACTAGCGGGAGACCAGTCGGAGACCCAGTACTTC
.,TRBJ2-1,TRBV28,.,CASTYSDYNEQFF,TGTGCCAGCACTTACTCGGATTACAATGAGCAGTTCTTC
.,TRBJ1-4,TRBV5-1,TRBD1,CASSDPRDSNGKLFF,TGCGCCAGCAGCGACCCCCGGGACAGTAATGGAAAACTGTTTTTT
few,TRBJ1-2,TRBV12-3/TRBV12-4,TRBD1,CASMTTGGDYGYTF,TGTGCCAGCATGACAACAGGGGGTGACTATGGCTACACCTTC
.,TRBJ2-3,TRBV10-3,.,CAISGASTDTQYF,TGTGCCATCAGTGGGGCTAGCACAGATACGCAGTATTTT
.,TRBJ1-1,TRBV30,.,CAWSQQVNTEAFF,TGTGCCTGGAGTCAACAGGTGAACACTGAAGCTTTCTTT
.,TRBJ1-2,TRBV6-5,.,CVSSYGLGVDGYTF,TGTGTCAGCAGTTACGGTTTAGGGGTGGATGGCTACACCTTC
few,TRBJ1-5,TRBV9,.,CASSADAYPNQPQHF,TGTGCCAGCAGCGCCGATGCATACCCCAATCAGCCCCAGCATTTT
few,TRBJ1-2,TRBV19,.,CASSISGIEGYTF,TGTGCCAGTAGTATATCCGGCATTGAGGGCTACACCTTC
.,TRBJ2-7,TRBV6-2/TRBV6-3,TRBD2,CASSYSMRTSVYEQYF,TGTGCCAGCAGTTACTCGATGAGGACTAGCGTTTACGAGCAGTACTTC